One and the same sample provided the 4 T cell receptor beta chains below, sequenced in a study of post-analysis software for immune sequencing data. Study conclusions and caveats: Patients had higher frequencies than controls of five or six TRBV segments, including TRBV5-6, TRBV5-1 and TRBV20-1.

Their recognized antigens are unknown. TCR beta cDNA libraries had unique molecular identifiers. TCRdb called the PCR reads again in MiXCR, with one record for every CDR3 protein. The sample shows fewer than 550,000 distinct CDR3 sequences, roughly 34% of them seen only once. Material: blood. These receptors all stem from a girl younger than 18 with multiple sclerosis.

The CDR3 loop is CSARDGAGETQYF. The DNA for the CDR3 is TGCAGTGCAAGGGACGGGGCGGGAGAGACCCAGTACTTC. The V call is TRBV20-1, the J call TRBJ2-5; D is tentatively TRBD1 or TRBD2 (5 bases each). The V gene's germline CDR1 is DFQATT and CDR2 SNEGSKA (reference sequence). CDR3 length: 13 residues. The V end was cut by 6 bases, the J end by 4 bases, with 15 bases between.

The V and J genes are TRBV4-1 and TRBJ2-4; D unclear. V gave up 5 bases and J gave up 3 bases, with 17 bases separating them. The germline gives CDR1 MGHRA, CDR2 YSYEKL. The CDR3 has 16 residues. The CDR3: CASSTVPRQVKNIQYF. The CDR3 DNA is TGCGCCAGCAGCACCGTCCCCAGGCAGGTCAAAAACATTCAGTACTTC.

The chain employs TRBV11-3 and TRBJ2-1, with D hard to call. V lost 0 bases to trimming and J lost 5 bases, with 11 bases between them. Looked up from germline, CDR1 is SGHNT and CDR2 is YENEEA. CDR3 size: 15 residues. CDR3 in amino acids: CASSLDSGFNNEQFF. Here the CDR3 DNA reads TGTGCCAGCAGCTTAGATTCCGGTTTTAACAATGAGCAGTTCTTC.

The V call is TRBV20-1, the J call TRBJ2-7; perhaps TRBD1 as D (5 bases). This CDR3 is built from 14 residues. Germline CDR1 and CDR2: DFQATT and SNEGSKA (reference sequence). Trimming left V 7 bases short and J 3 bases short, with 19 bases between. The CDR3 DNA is TGCAGTGGAAGACCGGGCAGGGCAAACTACGAGCAGTACTTC. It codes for CSGRPGRANYEQYF.